The 16 T cell receptor beta chains presented below share a single source sample, sequenced in a study of monozygotic twins with inflammatory bowel disease. TCRdb re-called the 5' RACE reads, yielding one record per CDR3 amino acid sequence without DNA. The sample table includes over 35,000 distinct CDR3 sequences. Sequences were obtained from blood. These receptors were collected from a human donor with ulcerative colitis or Crohn's disease, or a healthy co-twin of an affected twin (not recorded which).

V gene TRBV7-9 combines with J gene TRBJ2-3. Per germline, CDR1 SEHNR and CDR2 FQNEAQ (reference sequence). There are 14 residues in the CDR3. Here the CDR3 reads CASSTQTYTDTQYF.

The chain uses TRBV19 and TRBJ2-1; TCRdb designates TRBD1, a call that cannot be tested without DNA. The CDR3 totals 15 residues. CDR1 and CDR2 (germline): LNHDA, SQIVND (reference sequence). The CDR3 protein is CASSIAGEGSNEQFF.

The V and J genes are TRBV20-1 and TRBJ2-5; the D gene TCRdb calls, TRBD1, cannot be checked with no DNA. CDR1 and CDR2 from the germline V gene are DFQATT and SNEGSKA (reference sequence). The CDR3 totals 14 residues. The CDR3 here is CSAPRGAGQETQYF.

V gene TRBV7-2 combines with J gene TRBJ2-1; the TCRdb D gene call, TRBD2, has no DNA to confirm it. This CDR3 comprises 17 residues. Germline V gives CDR1 SGHTA, CDR2 FQGNSA. The CDR3: CASSLDSGGARFTEQFF.

The V call is TRBV7-6, the J call TRBJ2-7; the D call of TRBD2 rests on TCRdb alone, since no DNA is present to check it. CDR1 SGHVS and CDR2 FNYEAQ come from the germline V gene. The CDR3 extends over 12 amino acids. The CDR3: CATRDLNYEQYF.

The genes are TRBV29-1 and TRBJ2-3; the D call from TCRdb, TRBD2, cannot be confirmed without DNA. The germline CDR1 and CDR2 sequences are SQVTM and ANQGSEA. This CDR3 region has 12 residues. The CDR3 loop reads CSASGSTDTQYF.

This chain joins TRBV28 and TRBJ2-2; TCRdb outputs TRBD1, but without DNA this stays unchecked. Per the germline V gene, CDR1 is MDHEN and CDR2 is SYDVKM. The CDR3 sequence is 13 residues long. The CDR3 loop reads CASIQAGTGELFF.

The chain is built from TRBV5-6 and TRBJ1-1; TCRdb's D call, TRBD1, is unchecked because there is no DNA. Looked up from germline, CDR1 is SGHDT and CDR2 is YYEEEE. The CDR3 runs 16 residues. CDR3 sequence: CASSRIPGHMNTEAFF.

The chain joins TRBV20-1 to TRBJ1-1. The CDR3 covers 14 residues. The V gene's germline CDR1 is DFQATT and CDR2 SNEGSKA (reference sequence). The CDR3 is CSASGTTLFTEAFF.

The chain uses TRBV7-9 and TRBJ2-2. Germline lookup yields CDR1 SEHNR and CDR2 FQNEAQ (reference sequence). This CDR3 is 14 amino acids long. The CDR3 here is CASSLDGFTGELFF. The variable domain in full, with the rest retrieved from reference TRBV7-9 and TRBJ2-2, is DTGVSQNPRHKITKRGQNVTFRCDPISEHNRLYWYRQTLGQGPEFLTYFQNEAQLEKSRLLSDRFSAERPKGSFSTLEIQRTEQGDSAMYLCASSLDGFTGELFFGEGSRLTVL.

The gene calls are TRBV28 and TRBJ1-1. Germline-derived CDR1 and CDR2 are MDHEN and SYDVKM. The CDR3 is 12 residues long. CDR3 sequence: CASTDPNTEAFF.

The chain recombines TRBV7-8 with TRBJ1-2. The CDR3 sequence is 16 residues long. Germline V gives CDR1 SGHVS, CDR2 FQNEAQ. The CDR3 region is CASSAGGRFGSYGYTF. Full variable domain (rest looked up from reference TRBV7-8 and TRBJ1-2): GAGVSQSPRYKVAKRGQDVALRCDPISGHVSLFWYQQALGQGPEFLTYFQNEAQLDKSGLPSDRFFAERPEGSVSTLKIQRTQQEDSAVYLCASSAGGRFGSYGYTFGSGTRLTVV.

The CDR3 sequence is CASSSIMGQATNYGYTF. This chain uses TRBV28 with TRBJ1-2; TCRdb indicates TRBD1, and absent DNA this call remains unverified. Germline CDR1 MDHEN, CDR2 SYDVKM. This CDR3 region has 17 residues.

J is TRBJ2-2 and V is TRBV7-3. The germline gives CDR1 SGHTA, CDR2 FQGTGA. This CDR3 contains 12 residues. CDR3 amino acids: CASSLYTGELFF.

This chain uses TRBV12-3 or TRBV12-4 with TRBJ2-1; absent DNA, TCRdb's TRBD1 call cannot be checked. The CDR3 is 19 amino acids. This CDR3 is CASTFPGDRGLSSYNEQFF.

This chain links TRBV6-5 with TRBJ2-3. This CDR3 is built from 16 residues. Germline values: CDR1 MNHEY, CDR2 SVGAGI. This chain's CDR3 is CASSYSRTGGTDTQYF.